There are a few counts of the clone carrying this TCR beta chain. As yet, its antigen is unknown. These data belong to a study of T cells after yellow fever vaccination. From germline, CDR1 is MNHEY and CDR2 SVGEGT. The V and J ends lost 4 bases and 5 bases respectively, with 9 bases between them. The CDR3 loop spans 13 amino acids. Study observations and caveats: After the booster, around 95% of CD4 and about nine tenths of CD8 primary-response clones were re-detected. Abundant clonotypes from the bulk population could contaminate FACS-sorted repertoires. Researchers report a weaker secondary response that nonetheless peaked faster, day 5 versus 15.

A process of 5'RACE template switching, which added a universal primer site and UMIs, was used to make TCR cDNA. TCRdb re-called the 5' RACE reads with MiXCR, one entry per CDR3 protein. The table shows about 73,000 distinct CDR3 sequences, with almost 8% occurring only once. Here the sequenced sample was CD8+ T cells sorted from PBMCs, taken on the day of the yellow fever booster vaccination. This rearrangement joins TRBV6-2 or TRBV6-3 to TRBJ2-1, with D perhaps TRBD1 (5 bases). This receptor was taken from a man aged 30 to 39 who received the YFV17D yellow fever vaccine. The CDR3 loop is CASSFDRNNEQFF. The CDR3 nucleotides read TGTGCCAGCAGTTTCGACAGAAACAATGAGCAGTTCTTC.